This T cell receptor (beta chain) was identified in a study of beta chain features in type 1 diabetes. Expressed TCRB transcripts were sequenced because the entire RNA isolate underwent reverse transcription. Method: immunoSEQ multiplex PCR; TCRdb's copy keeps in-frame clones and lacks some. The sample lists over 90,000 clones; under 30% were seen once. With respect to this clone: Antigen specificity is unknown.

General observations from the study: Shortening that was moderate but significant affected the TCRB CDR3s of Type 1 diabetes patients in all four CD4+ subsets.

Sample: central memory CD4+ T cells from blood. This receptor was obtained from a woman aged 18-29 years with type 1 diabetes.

CDR3 coding DNA: TGTGCCAGCAGTCAGGGGTACCACTCTGGGGCCAACGTCCTGACTTTC. Protein product: CASSQGYHSGANVLTF. The chain uses TRBV28 and TRBJ2-6; TRBD1 is a possible D gene (6 bases). CDR1 and CDR2 from the germline V gene are MDHEN and SYDVKM. CDR3 size: 16 residues. V lost 5 bases, J lost 0 bases, and 11 bases lay in between.